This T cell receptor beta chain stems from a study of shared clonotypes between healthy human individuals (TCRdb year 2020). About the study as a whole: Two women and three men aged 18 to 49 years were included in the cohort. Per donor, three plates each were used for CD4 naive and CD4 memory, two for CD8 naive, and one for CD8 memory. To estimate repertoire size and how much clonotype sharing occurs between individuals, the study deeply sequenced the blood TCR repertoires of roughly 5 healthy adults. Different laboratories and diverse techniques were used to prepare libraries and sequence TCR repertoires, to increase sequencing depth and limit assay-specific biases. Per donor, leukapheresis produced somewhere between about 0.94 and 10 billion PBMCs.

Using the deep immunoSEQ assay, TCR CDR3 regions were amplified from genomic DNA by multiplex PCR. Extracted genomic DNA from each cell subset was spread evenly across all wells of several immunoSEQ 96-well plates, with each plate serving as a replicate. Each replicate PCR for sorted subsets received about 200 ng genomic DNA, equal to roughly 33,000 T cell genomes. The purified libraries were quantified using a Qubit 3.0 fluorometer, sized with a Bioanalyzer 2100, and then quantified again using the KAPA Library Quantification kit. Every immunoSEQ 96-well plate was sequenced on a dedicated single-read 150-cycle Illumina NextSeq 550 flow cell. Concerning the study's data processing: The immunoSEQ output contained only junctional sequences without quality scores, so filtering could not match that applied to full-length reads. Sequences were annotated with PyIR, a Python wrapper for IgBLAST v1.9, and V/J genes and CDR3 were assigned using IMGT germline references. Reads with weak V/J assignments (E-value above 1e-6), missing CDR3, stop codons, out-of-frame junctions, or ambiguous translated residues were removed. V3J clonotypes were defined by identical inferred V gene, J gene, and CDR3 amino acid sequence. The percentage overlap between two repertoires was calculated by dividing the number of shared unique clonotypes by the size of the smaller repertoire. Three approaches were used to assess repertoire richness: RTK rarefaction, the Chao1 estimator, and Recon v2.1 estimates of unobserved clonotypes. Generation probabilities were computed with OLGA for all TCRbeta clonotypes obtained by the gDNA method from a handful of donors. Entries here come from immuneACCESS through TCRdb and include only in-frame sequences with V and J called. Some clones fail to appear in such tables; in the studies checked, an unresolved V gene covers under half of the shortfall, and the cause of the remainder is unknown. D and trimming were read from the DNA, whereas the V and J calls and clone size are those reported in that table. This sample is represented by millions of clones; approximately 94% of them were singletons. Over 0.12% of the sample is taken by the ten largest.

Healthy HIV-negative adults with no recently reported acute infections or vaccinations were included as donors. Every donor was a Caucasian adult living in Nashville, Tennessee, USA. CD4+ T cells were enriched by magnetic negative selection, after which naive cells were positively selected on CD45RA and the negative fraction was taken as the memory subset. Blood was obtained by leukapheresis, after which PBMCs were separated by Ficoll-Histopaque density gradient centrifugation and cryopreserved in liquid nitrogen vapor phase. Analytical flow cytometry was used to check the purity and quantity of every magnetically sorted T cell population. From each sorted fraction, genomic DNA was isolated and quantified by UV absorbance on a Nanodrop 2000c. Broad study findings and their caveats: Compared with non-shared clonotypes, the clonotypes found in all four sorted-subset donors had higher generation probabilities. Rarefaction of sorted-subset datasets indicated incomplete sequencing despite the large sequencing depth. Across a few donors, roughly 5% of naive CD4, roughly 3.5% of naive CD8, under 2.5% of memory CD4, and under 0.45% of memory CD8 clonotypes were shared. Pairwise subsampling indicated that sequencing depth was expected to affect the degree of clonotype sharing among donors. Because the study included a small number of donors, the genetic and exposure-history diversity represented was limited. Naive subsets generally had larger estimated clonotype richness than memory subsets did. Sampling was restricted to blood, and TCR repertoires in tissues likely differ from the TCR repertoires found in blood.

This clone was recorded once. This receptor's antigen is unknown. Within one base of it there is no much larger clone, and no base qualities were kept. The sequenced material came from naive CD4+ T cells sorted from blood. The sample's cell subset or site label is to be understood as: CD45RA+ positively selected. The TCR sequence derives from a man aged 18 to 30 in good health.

The CDR3 is CAWSVPPTAEAFF. At the DNA level, the sequence is TGTGCCTGGAGTGTCCCCCCTACGGCTGAAGCTTTCTTT. Here the chain combines TRBV30 and TRBJ1-1; the D gene identity is not certain. Reading the germline V gene (reference sequence) gives CDR1 GTSNPN and CDR2 SVGIG. The CDR3 measures 13 amino acids from cysteine to phenylalanine. Only CDR3 DNA remains: 39 bases, in frame from the first base. Trimming costs V 0 bases and J 6 bases, and their ends lie 11 bases apart. The entire variable domain, with the stretches around the CDR3 drawn from the reference TRBV30 and TRBJ1-1 proteins, is SQTIHQWPATLVQPVGSPLSLECTVEGTSNPNLYWYRQAAGRGLQLLFYSVGIGQISSEVPQNLSASRPQDRQFILSSKKLLLSDSGFYLCAWSVPPTAEAFFGQGTRLTVV.